This T cell receptor beta chain was obtained from a study of blood T cell repertoires in COVID-19. The wider study: There were acute and convalescent COVID-19 samples, and they came from the United States, Italy and Spain. Sources were T cells, B-cell-depleted T cells, or PBMCs; the material itself was cDNA or gDNA.

Authors' data handling: How many nucleated cells were present was estimated from reference gene primer amplification. Here immunoSEQ multiplex PCR was the method, and the copy in TCRdb shows in-frame clones only, minus some. The DNA gave D and trimming, while V, J and clone size come from that table. The repertoire holds 200,000 to 300,000 clones, with about 85% as singletons. Sequencing used peripheral blood. This TCR derives from a man between 18 and 35 years old with active or convalescent COVID-19.

The CDR3 DNA sequence: TGTGCCAGCAGTCTAGACTTTCTATATGGCTACACCTTC. Its translation: CASSLDFLYGYTF. J is TRBJ1-2 and V is TRBV28; D is unresolved. This CDR3 comprises 13 residues. Trimming took off 5 bases at V and 5 bases at J, with 12 bases between the two ends. Per the germline V gene, CDR1 is MDHEN and CDR2 is SYDVKM.